This T cell receptor beta chain was identified during a study of resident and recirculating memory T cells in vitiligo. The data were produced by immunoSEQ multiplex PCR, yet TCRdb's version contains in-frame clones alone and is incomplete. The table lists roughly 80,000 clones, about 90% of them singletons. The CDR3 has 11 residues. The V gene lost 6 bases and the J gene lost 9 bases, with 12 bases spanning the gap. Germline CDR1 and CDR2: DFQATT and SNEGSKA (reference sequence). The sequence derives from a male donor with vitiligo. The sample taken for sequencing was blood. This chain uses TRBV20-1 with TRBJ2-1, with D perhaps matching TRBD1 (5 bases). CDR3 DNA: TGCAGTGCCCCCATGGGGCGTGAGCAGTTCTTC. Its translation: CSAPMGREQFF.